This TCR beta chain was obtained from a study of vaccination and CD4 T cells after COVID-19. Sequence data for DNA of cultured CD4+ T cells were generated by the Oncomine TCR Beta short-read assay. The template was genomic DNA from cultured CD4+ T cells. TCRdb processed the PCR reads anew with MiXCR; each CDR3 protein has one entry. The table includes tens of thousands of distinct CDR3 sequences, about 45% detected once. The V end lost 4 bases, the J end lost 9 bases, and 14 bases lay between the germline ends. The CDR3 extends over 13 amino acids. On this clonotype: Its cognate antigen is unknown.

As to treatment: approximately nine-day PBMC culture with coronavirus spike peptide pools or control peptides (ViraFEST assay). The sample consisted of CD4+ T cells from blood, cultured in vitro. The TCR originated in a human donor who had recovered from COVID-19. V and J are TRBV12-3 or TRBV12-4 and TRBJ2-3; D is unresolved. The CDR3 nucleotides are TGTGCCAGCAGTTGGCCGGCGGCAGCGACGCAGTATTTT. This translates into CASSWPAAATQYF.